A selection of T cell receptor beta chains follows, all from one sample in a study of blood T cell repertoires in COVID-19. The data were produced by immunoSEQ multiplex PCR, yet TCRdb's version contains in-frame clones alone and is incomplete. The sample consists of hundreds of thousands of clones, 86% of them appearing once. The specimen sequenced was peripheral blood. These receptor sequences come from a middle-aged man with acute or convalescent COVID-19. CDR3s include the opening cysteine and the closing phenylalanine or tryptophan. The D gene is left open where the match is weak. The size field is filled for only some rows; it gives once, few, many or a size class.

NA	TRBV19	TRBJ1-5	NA	TGTGCCAGTAGAAGACAGGCCAATCAGCCCCAGCATTTT	CASRRQANQPQHF
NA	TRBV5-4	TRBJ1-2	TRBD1	TGTGCCAGCAGCTTTCGGGACAGGGGACACTATGGCTACACCTTC	CASSFRDRGHYGYTF
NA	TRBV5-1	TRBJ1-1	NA	TGCGCCAGCAGCAGCCGGGTCGAAGCTTTCTTT	CASSSRVEAFF
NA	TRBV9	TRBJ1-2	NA	TGTGCCAGCAGCGTAGCTCGAGAGGGATTGGGTGGCTACACCTTC	CASSVAREGLGGYTF
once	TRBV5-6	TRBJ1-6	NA	TGTGCCAGCTCCGGAGTTGTCGGGAATTCACCCCTCCACTTT	CASSGVVGNSPLHF
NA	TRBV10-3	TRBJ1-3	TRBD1	TGTGCCATAGGGGACAGCTCTGGAAACACCATATATTTT	CAIGDSSGNTIYF
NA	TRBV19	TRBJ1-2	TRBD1	TGTGCCAGTAGTATGGGACAGGAACTCTATGGCTACACCTTC	CASSMGQELYGYTF
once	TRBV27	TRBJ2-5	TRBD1	TGTGCCAGCAGTTCTACAGGGGCAGGGGAGACCCAGTACTTC	CASSSTGAGETQYF
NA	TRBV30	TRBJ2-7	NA	TGTGCCTGGAAACGTGTAGGGGTCTACGAGCAGTACTTC	CAWKRVGVYEQYF
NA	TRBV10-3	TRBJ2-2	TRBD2	TGTGCCATCAGTTTGTCGGGGGGGCCGGTCGGGGAGCTGTTTTTT	CAISLSGGPVGELFF
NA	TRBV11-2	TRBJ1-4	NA	TGTGCCAGCAGCTTAGATTCCGCAGGGGCGGGCCACACTAATGAAAAACTGTTTTTT	CASSLDSAGAGHTNEKLFF
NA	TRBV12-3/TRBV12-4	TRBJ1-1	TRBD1	TGTGCCAGCAGTTTGAGGGGGCGGCCTGAAGCTTTCTTT	CASSLRGRPEAFF
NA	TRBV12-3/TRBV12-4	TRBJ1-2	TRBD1	TGTGCCAGCAGTACCACAGGGGGGTATGGCTACACCTTC	CASSTTGGYGYTF
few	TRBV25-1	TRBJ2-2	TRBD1	TGTGCCAGCAGTGATCCGGGACAGGGCGTCGCCGGGGAGCTGTTTTTT	CASSDPGQGVAGELFF
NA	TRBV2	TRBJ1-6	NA	TGTGCCAGCAGAAGGACAGTGACGAATTCACCCCTCCACTTT	CASRRTVTNSPLHF
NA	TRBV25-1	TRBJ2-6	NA	TGTGCCAGCAGTGACCCAGGGGTTTTCTCTGGGGCCAACGTCCTGACTTTC	CASSDPGVFSGANVLTF
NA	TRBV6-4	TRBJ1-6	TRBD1	TGTGCCAGCAGTGACTCGGGACAGGGGTATAATTCACCCCTCCACTTT	CASSDSGQGYNSPLHF
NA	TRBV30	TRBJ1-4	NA	TGTGCCTGGAGCCCCCTTGGGGCGGGGGGACTGTTTTTT	CAWSPLGAGGLFF
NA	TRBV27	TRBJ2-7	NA	TGTGCCAGCAGTTCTAGGGGTGGCACCTACGAGCAGTACTTC	CASSSRGGTYEQYF
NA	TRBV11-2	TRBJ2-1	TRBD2	TGTGCCAGCAGCGCGACTAGCGGGGGGAACTACAATGAGCAGTTCTTC	CASSATSGGNYNEQFF
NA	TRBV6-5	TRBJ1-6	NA	TGTGCCAGCAGTTCCCACGGGGGGGAAAACTCACCCCTCCACTTT	CASSSHGGENSPLHF
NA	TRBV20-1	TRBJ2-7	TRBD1	TGCAGTGCTAGTTGGGGACAGGGGGTTTCCTACGAGCAGTACTTC	CSASWGQGVSYEQYF
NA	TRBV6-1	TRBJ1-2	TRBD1	TGTGCCAGCAGTGAAGGGGCAGGGGGCCTTCGCTACACCTTC	CASSEGAGGLRYTF
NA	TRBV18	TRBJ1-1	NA	TGTGCCAGCTCACCAGGGGCTAACACTGAAGCTTTCTTT	CASSPGANTEAFF
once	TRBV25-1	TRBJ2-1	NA	TGTGCCAGCAGTGATTTAGGGGTCGGACCTAGCAATGAGCAGTTCTTC	CASSDLGVGPSNEQFF
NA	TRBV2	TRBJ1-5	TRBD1	TGTGCCAGCAGTGCACAGGGGACTAGCAATCAGCCCCAGCATTTT	CASSAQGTSNQPQHF
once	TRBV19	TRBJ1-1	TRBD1	TGTGCCAGTAGTATACCCGGACAGGGCAGGACTGAAGCTTTCTTT	CASSIPGQGRTEAFF
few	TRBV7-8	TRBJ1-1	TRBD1	TGTGCCAGCAGCTTAGTCCCTCGGGACAGCAGCATGAACACTGAAGCTTTCTTT	CASSLVPRDSSMNTEAFF
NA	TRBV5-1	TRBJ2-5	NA	TGCGCCAGCAGCTTGGGCGGGCTTGGGCAAGAGACCCAGTACTTC	CASSLGGLGQETQYF
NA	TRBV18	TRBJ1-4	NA	TGTGCCAGCTCACCCATGGACTCTACTAATGAAAAACTGTTTTTT	CASSPMDSTNEKLFF
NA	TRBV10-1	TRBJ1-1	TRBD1	TGCGCCAGCAGCCTTACAGGGGTTAGCACTGAAGCTTTCTTT	CASSLTGVSTEAFF
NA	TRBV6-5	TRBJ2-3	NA	TGTGCCAGCAGACAAGGAGTCCCAGATACGCAGTATTTT	CASRQGVPDTQYF
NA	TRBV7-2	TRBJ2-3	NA	TGTGCCAGCAGCCTGGCACGCTTCACAGATACGCAGTATTTT	CASSLARFTDTQYF
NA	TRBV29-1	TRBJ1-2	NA	TGCAGCGTTTGGGGAGGCTATGGCTACACCTTC	CSVWGGYGYTF
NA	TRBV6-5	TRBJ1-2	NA	TGTGCCAGCAGTTACACAGGGATCTCTGGCTACACCTTC	CASSYTGISGYTF
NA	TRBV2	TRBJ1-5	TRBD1	TGTGCCAGCAAAGACCGGGACAGCCGCAATCAGCCCCAGCATTTT	CASKDRDSRNQPQHF
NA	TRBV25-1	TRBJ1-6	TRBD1	TGTGCCAGCAGTGAAGCTCTGGGACAGGCTAATTCACCCCTCCACTTT	CASSEALGQANSPLHF
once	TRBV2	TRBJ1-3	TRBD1	TGTGCCAGCAGTGGGTTGGGACAGGGACTTGGAAACACCATATATTTT	CASSGLGQGLGNTIYF
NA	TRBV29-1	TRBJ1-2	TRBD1	TGCAACGCAGACCGGGACAGAGACTTC	CNADRDRDF
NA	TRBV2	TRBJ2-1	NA	TGTGCCAGCAGGCGCATTTCCAATGAGCAGTTCTTC	CASRRISNEQFF
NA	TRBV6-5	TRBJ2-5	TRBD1	TGTGCCAGCAGTTACTCGGGACAGAAAGAGACCCAGTACTTC	CASSYSGQKETQYF
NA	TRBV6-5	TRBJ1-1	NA	TGTGCCAGCAGTCCCCGACTGAGGCCTGAAGCTTTCTTT	CASSPRLRPEAFF
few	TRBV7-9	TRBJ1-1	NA	TGTGCCAGCAAAGACAGAAACACTGAAGCTTTCTTT	CASKDRNTEAFF
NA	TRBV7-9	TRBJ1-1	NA	TGTGCCAGCAGCTTAGCCCGGGTTTCCACTGAAGCTTTCTTT	CASSLARVSTEAFF
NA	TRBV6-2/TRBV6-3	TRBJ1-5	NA	TGTGCCAGCAGTTACTCGAACTTCCTCGCGGGTTTGGGTCAGCCCCAGCATTTT	CASSYSNFLAGLGQPQHF
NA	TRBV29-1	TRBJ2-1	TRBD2	TGCAGCGTTGAAACGGGGGGCTCCTACAATGAGCAGTTCTTC	CSVETGGSYNEQFF
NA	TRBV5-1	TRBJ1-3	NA	TGCGCCAGCAGCGCCACAGGCTCTGGAAACACCATATATTTT	CASSATGSGNTIYF
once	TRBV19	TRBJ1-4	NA	TGTGCCAGTAGGACAGTCCAGCGGGATGAAAAACTGTTTTTT	CASRTVQRDEKLFF
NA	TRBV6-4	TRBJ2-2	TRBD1	TGTGCCAGCAGTACAGGGGGAGACACCGGGGAGCTGTTTTTT	CASSTGGDTGELFF
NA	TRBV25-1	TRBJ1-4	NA	TGTGCCAGCAGTGAATTTACGGGGTTCGGTAATGAAAAACTGTTTTTT	CASSEFTGFGNEKLFF
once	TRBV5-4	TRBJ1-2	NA	TGTGCCAGCAGCTTTGCAGGGCGACAGCCCTATGGCTACACCTTC	CASSFAGRQPYGYTF
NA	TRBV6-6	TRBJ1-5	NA	TGTGCCAGCAGTTACGAGAACAATCAGCCCCAGCATTTT	CASSYENNQPQHF
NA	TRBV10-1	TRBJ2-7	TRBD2	TGCGCCAGCAGCCCCGGGACTAGCGAGTCCTACGAGCAGTACTTC	CASSPGTSESYEQYF
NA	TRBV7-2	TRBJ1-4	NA	TGTGCCAGCAGTTCTCAAGCGGGGGGGCCTAATGAAAAACTGTTTTTT	CASSSQAGGPNEKLFF
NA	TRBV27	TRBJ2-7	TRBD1	TGTGCCAGCAGTAGATCCGGGACAGTCTACGAGCAGTACTTC	CASSRSGTVYEQYF
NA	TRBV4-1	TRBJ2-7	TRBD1	TGCGCCAGCAGCCCCCGGACAGGGAACACCTACGAGCAGTACTTC	CASSPRTGNTYEQYF
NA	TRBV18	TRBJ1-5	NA	TGTGCCAGCTCACCAGGGGGCGGTCAGCCCCAGCATTTT	CASSPGGGQPQHF
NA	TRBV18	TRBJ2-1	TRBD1	TGTGCCAGCTCAGACAGGGAATACAATGAGCAGTTCTTC	CASSDREYNEQFF
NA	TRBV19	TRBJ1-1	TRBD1	TGTGCCAGTAGTCCAAGGACAGGGTGGACTGAAGCTTTCTTT	CASSPRTGWTEAFF